These 18 T cell receptor beta chains originate from one sample sequenced in a study of CD8 T cells in ankylosing spondylitis. General study points: Characteristic of ankylosing spondylitis blood, it appeared, was a TCR beta motif comprising about eight highly homologous variants.

No antigen has been identified for these receptors. Each CDR3 protein is one row after TCRdb ran MiXCR on the 5' RACE reads. Altogether fewer than 250,000 distinct CDR3 sequences are present, about 16% being singletons, with the ten largest covering approximately 46%. The sequenced sample consisted of blood, either unsorted or a sorted T cell fraction (not recorded which). These receptors were taken from a male donor with ankylosing spondylitis.

This clonotype was recorded many times. The CDR3 region is CASRSSGETDTQYF. CDR3 bases: TGTGCCAGCAGATCTAGCGGGGAAACAGATACGCAGTATTTT. The chain couples TRBV12-3 or TRBV12-4 to TRBJ2-3; 9 bases are a match to TRBD2. The CDR3 is 14 residues long. The J segment lost 3 bases and the V segment lost 6 bases, leaving 4 bases of the junction unmatched.

This clonotype appeared a few times. The chain carries TRBV3-1 and TRBJ1-2, with a tentative D call TRBD1 (6 bases). Germline CDR1 and CDR2: LGHDT and YNNKEL (reference sequence). This CDR3 contains 16 residues. Between the trimmed V and J ends, which lost 4 bases and 1 base, there was a span of 16 bases. CDR3 nucleotides: TGTGCCAGCAGCCCAATACAGGGCGTCCTTAACTATGGCTACACCTTC. It yields the protein CASSPIQGVLNYGYTF.

The chain has TRBV2 and TRBJ1-1; D uncertain. CDR1 and CDR2 (germline): SNHLY, FYNNEI. The V gene lost 9 bases and the J gene lost 0 bases, with 8 bases spanning the gap. This CDR3 has 12 residues. For the CDR3, the DNA is TGTGCCAGAGAAGGTATGAACACTGAAGCTTTCTTT. Its protein is CAREGMNTEAFF.

The V call is TRBV2, the J call TRBJ2-2; 7 bases are a match to TRBD1. Germline V gene data show CDR1 as SNHLY and CDR2 as FYNNEI. V gave up 8 bases and J gave up 3 bases; unmatched junction bases: 6. This CDR3 contains 14 residues. The CDR3: CASLGGGYTGELFF. The DNA for the CDR3 is TGTGCCAGCTTAGGGGGCGGTTACACCGGGGAGCTGTTTTTT.

V is TRBV11-1 and J is TRBJ2-1; TRBD2 aligns across 12 bases. CDR1 and CDR2 (germline): SGHAT, FQDESV (reference sequence). This CDR3 is 19 amino acids long. V lost 3 bases to trimming and J lost 4 bases; unmatched junction nucleotides: 13. This CDR3 is CASSLMTSGSTRGYNEQFF. In nucleotides, the CDR3 is TGTGCCAGCAGCTTGATGACTAGCGGGAGTACCCGGGGGTACAATGAGCAGTTCTTC.

This chain joins TRBV19 and TRBJ2-7; no clear D gene. The CDR3 extends over 13 amino acids. In germline, CDR1 is LNHDA, CDR2 SQIVND (reference sequence). Trimming left V 6 bases short and J 3 bases short, with 12 bases between. The CDR3 sequence is CASSYEWDYEQYF. CDR3 bases: TGTGCCAGTAGCTATGAATGGGACTACGAGCAGTACTTC.

The chain combines TRBV9 with TRBJ2-1; 8 nucleotides line up with TRBD2. The CDR3 has 18 amino acids. The V gene's germline CDR1 is SGDLS and CDR2 YYNGEE. V was clipped by 0 bases and J by 1 base; unmatched bases: 9. This CDR3 reads CASSVDSSGGLSYNEQFF. The CDR3 bases are TGTGCCAGCAGCGTAGATAGCAGCGGGGGCCTTTCCTACAATGAGCAGTTCTTC.

The gene calls are TRBV6-2 or TRBV6-3 and TRBJ2-7; 11 bases are shared with TRBD2. The CDR3 spans 15 residues. Germline V gene sequence: CDR1 MNHEY, CDR2 SVGEGT. Unmatched junction bases numbered 7, after V lost 5 bases and J lost 4 bases. The CDR3 DNA sequence: TGTGCCAGCAGTGAGGGACTAGCGGAAGCATACGAGCAGTACTTC. Translating gives CASSEGLAEAYEQYF.

V and J are TRBV29-1 and TRBJ2-7, with 9 bases aligning to TRBD1. V was pared by 4 bases and J by 2 bases, with 3 bases of the junction left unmatched. CDR1 and CDR2 from the germline V gene are SQVTM and ANQGSEA. This CDR3 comprises 13 residues. The CDR3 DNA follows: TGCAGCGTTGTTGACAGGGGGACCTACGAGCAGTACTTC. It specifies CSVVDRGTYEQYF.

This clonotype showed up just a few times. The CDR3 here is CASSLDVDNSPLHF. CDR3 DNA sequence: TGTGCCAGCAGCTTGGATGTAGATAATTCACCCCTCCACTTT. This chain links TRBV5-4 with TRBJ1-6; no clear D. Trimming took off 0 bases at V and 5 bases at J, with 6 bases between the two ends. The germline V gene has CDR1 SGHNT and CDR2 YYREEE (reference sequence). The CDR3 length is 14 residues. The full variable domain, its missing parts supplied by reference TRBV5-4 and TRBJ1-6, is ETGVTQSPTHLIKTRGQQVTLRCSSQSGHNTVSWYQQALGQGPQFIFQYYREEENGRGNFPPRFSGLQFPNYSSELNVNALELDDSALYLCASSLDVDNSPLHFGNGTRLTVT.

This clonotype came up a few times. This rearrangement joins TRBV30 to TRBJ2-1; D possibly corresponds to TRBD2 (6 bases). V was cut by 1 base and J by 7 bases, with 11 bases left in between. CDR3 length: 13 amino acids. The germline gives CDR1 GTSNPN, CDR2 SVGIG (reference sequence). The CDR3 coding sequence is TGTGCCTGGAGTGGCGAGGGAGGTAATGAGCAGTTCTTC. Translation gives CAWSGEGGNEQFF.

This clonotype was picked up a small number of times. The chain's CDR3 is CAISEGQGAAGELFF. The DNA of the CDR3 is TGTGCCATCAGTGAGGGGCAGGGGGCCGCCGGGGAGCTGTTTTTT. The chain recombines TRBV10-3 with TRBJ2-2, with TRBD1 identical over 8 bases. Unmatched junction bases numbered 5, after V lost 2 bases and J lost 6 bases. The CDR3 runs 15 residues. Germline CDR1 ENHRY, CDR2 SYGVKD.

The CDR3 loop reads CASSDPAQNTEAFF. CDR3 nucleotides: TGTGCCAGCAGTGATCCGGCACAGAACACTGAAGCTTTCTTT. The V call is TRBV2, the J call TRBJ1-1; D is ambiguous. Trimming removed 3 bases from V and 1 base from J, with 9 bases in between. The CDR3 contains 14 residues. Germline CDR1 and CDR2: SNHLY and FYNNEI. Full variable domain (remainder filled in from reference TRBV2 and TRBJ1-1): EPEVTQTPSHQVTQMGQEVILRCVPISNHLYFYWYRQILGQKVEFLVSFYNNEISEKSEIFDDQFSVERPDGSNFTLKIRSTKLEDSAMYFCASSDPAQNTEAFFGQGTRLTVV.

The chain recombines TRBV6-1 with TRBJ1-1; D is uncertain. V shed 1 base and J shed 3 bases, with 12 bases lying between them. This CDR3 comprises 15 residues. Germline CDR1 is MNHNS and CDR2 is SASEGT. The CDR3 sequence: CASSEVATSDTEAFF. The CDR3 nucleotides are TGTGCCAGCAGTGAAGTAGCAACCAGTGACACTGAAGCTTTCTTT.

This clonotype appeared a few times. This chain joins TRBV7-2 and TRBJ1-5, with 7 bases identical to TRBD1. Trimming took 7 bases from V and 0 from J; bases not matched to a gene: 12. The CDR3 spans 17 residues. CDR1 is SGHTA, CDR2 FQGNSA, per germline. CDR3 sequence (DNA): TGTGCCAGCACCACCCCCCCCACAGGGGTTAGCAATCAGCCCCAGCATTTT. Translating it yields CASTTPPTGVSNQPQHF.

The rearrangement joins TRBV29-1 to TRBJ1-1; tentative D call: TRBD1 (5 bases). Trimming took 6 bases from V and 1 from J, leaving 6 bases between them. The CDR3 is 11 amino acids. Germline assignment: CDR1 SQVTM and CDR2 ANQGSEA. The CDR3 reads CSVTENTEAFF. In DNA, the CDR3 is TGCAGCGTGACAGAGAACACTGAAGCTTTCTTT.

The V gene is TRBV30, the J gene TRBJ2-2, with TRBD1 matching over 7 bases. This CDR3 is built from 15 residues. J gave up 7 bases and V 3 bases, and 11 bases lay outside the gene matches. Germline V gives CDR1 GTSNPN, CDR2 SVGIG (reference sequence). The CDR3: CAWRTGTWTGGELFF. The DNA for the CDR3 is TGTGCCTGGAGGACAGGGACATGGACAGGCGGGGAGCTGTTTTTT. Full variable domain (outside the CDR3, taken from reference TRBV30 and TRBJ2-2): SQTIHQWPATLVQPVGSPLSLECTVEGTSNPNLYWYRQAAGRGLQLLFYSVGIGQISSEVPQNLSASRPQDRQFILSSKKLLLSDSGFYLCAWRTGTWTGGELFFGEGSRLTVL.

This chain joins TRBV11-3 and TRBJ2-7, with 7 bases fitting TRBD1. Trimming cost V 4 bases and J 0 bases; bases outside gene matches: 9. Germline CDR1 reads SGHNT; CDR2 reads YENEEA. The CDR3 has 16 amino acids. CDR3: CASSSRPGQPSYEQYF. The CDR3 DNA reads TGTGCCAGCAGCTCCCGGCCGGGACAGCCCTCCTACGAGCAGTACTTC.